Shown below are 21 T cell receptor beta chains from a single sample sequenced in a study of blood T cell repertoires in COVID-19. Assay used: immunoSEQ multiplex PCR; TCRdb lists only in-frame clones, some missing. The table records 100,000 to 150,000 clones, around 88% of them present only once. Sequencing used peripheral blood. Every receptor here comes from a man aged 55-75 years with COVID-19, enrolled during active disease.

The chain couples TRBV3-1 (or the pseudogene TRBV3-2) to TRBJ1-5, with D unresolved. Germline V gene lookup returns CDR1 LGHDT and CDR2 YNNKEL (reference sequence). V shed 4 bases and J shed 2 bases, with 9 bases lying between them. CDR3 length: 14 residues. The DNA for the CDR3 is TGTGCCAGCAGCCCCCTCTACGGCAATCAGCCCCAGCATTTT. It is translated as CASSPLYGNQPQHF.

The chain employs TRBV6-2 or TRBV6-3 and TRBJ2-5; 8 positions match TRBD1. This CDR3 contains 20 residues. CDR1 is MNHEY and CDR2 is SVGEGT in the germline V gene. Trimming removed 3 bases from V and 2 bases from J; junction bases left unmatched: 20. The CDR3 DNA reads TGTGCCAGCAGTTATCACACGGACAGGGTGACCCCTAACACGCAAGAGACCCAGTACTTC. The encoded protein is CASSYHTDRVTPNTQETQYF.

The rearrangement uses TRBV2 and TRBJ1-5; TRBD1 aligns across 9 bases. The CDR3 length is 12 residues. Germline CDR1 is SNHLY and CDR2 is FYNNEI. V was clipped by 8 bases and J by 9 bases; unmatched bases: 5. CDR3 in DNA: TGTGCCAGCGGGGGACAGGGAAGGCCCCAGCATTTT. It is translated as CASGGQGRPQHF.

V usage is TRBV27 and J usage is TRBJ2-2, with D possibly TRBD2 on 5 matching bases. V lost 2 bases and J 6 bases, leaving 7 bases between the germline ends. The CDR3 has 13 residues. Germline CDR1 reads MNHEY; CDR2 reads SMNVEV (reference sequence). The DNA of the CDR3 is TGTGCCAGCAGTTTACTAGCTCCCGGGGAGCTGTTTTTT. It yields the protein CASSLLAPGELFF.

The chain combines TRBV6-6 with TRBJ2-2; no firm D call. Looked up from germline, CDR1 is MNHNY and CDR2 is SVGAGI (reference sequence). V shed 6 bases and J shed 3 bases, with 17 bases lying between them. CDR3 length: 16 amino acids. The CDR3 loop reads CASRHLGQSYTGELFF. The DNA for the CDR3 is TGTGCCAGCAGACACCTTGGGCAGTCCTACACCGGGGAGCTGTTTTTT.

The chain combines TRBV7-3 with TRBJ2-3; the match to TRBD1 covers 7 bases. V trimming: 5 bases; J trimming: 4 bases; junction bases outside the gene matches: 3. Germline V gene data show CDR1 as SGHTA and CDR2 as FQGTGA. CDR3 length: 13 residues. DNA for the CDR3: TGTGCCAGCAGCACACAGGGGTCAGATACGCAGTATTTT. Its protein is CASSTQGSDTQYF.

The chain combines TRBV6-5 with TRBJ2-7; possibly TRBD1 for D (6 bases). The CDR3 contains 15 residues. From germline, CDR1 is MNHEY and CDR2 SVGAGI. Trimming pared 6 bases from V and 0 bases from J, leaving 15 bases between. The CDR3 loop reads CASRDRQGTSYEQYF. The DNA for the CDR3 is TGTGCCAGCAGGGATAGGCAGGGGACCTCCTACGAGCAGTACTTC.

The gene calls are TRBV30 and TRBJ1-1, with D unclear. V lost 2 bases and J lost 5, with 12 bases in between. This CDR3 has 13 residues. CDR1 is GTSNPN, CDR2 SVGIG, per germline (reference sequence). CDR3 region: CAWSSMTGTEAFF. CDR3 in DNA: TGTGCCTGGAGTTCCATGACCGGGACTGAAGCTTTCTTT. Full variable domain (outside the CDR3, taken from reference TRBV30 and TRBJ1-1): SQTIHQWPATLVQPVGSPLSLECTVEGTSNPNLYWYRQAAGRGLQLLFYSVGIGQISSEVPQNLSASRPQDRQFILSSKKLLLSDSGFYLCAWSSMTGTEAFFGQGTRLTVV.

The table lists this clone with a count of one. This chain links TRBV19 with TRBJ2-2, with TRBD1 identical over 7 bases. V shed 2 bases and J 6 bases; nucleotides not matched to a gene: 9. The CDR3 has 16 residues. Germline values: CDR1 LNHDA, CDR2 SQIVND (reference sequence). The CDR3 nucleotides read TGTGCCAGTAGTATAAAGGCAGGGGGTGGGTCCGGGGAGCTGTTTTTT. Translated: CASSIKAGGGSGELFF.

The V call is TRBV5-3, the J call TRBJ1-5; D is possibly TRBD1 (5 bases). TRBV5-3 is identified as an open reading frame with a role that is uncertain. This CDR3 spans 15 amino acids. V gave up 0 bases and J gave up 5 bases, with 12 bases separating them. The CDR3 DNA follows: TGTGCCAGAAGCTTGGCCTGGACACTTTATCAGCCCCAGCATTTT. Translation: CARSLAWTLYQPQHF.

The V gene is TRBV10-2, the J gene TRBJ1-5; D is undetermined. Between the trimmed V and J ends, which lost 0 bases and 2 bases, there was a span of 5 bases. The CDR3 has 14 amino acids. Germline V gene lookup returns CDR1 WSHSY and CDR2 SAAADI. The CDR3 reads CASSESSGNQPQHF. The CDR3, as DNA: TGCGCCAGCAGTGAGTCTAGTGGCAATCAGCCCCAGCATTTT.

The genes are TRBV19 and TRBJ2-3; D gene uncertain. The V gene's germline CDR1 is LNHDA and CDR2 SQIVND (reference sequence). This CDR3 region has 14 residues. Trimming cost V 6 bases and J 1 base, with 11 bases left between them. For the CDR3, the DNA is TGTGCCAGTAGGACGGTTGCGGGCACAGATACGCAGTATTTT. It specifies CASRTVAGTDTQYF.

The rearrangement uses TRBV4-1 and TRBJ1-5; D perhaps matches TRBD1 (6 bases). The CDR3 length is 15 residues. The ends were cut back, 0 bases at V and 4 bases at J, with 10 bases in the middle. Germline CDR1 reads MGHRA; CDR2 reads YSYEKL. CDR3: CASSQEGHVNQPQHF. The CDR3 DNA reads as TGCGCCAGCAGCCAAGAGGGACACGTTAATCAGCCCCAGCATTTT.

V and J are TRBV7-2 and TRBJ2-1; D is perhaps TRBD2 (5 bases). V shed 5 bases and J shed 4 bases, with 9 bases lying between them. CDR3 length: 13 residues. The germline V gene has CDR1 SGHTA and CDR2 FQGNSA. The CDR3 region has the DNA TGTGCCAGCAGCCCCGGGGATTACAATGAGCAGTTCTTC. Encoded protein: CASSPGDYNEQFF. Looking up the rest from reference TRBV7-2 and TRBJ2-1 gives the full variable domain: GAGVSQSPSNKVTEKGKDVELRCDPISGHTALYWYRQSLGQGLEFLIYFQGNSAPDKSGLPSDRFSAERTGGSVSTLTIQRTQQEDSAVYLCASSPGDYNEQFFGPGTRLTVL.

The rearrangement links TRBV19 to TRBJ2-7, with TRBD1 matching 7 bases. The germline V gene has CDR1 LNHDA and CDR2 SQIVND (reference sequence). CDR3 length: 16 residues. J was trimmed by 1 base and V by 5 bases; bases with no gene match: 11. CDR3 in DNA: TGTGCCAGTAGTCCCGATCCCGGGACAGCGTCCTACGAGCAGTACTTC. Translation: CASSPDPGTASYEQYF.

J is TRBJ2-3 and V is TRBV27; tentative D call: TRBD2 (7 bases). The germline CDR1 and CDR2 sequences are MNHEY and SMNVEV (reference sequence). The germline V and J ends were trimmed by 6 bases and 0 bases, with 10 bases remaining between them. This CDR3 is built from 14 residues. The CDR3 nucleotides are TGTGCCAGCAGAAGGGGGGGAAGCACAGATACGCAGTATTTT. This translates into CASRRGGSTDTQYF.

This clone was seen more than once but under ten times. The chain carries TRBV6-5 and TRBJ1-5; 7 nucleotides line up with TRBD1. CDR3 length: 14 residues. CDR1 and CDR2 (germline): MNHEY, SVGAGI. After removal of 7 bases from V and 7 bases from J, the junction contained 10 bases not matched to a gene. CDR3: CASTQEGGWQPQHF. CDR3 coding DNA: TGTGCCAGCACCCAGGAAGGGGGCTGGCAGCCCCAGCATTTT.

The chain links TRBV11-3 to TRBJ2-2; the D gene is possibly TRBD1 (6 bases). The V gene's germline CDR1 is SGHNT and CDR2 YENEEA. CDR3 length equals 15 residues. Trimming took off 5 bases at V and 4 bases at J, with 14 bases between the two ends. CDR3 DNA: TGTGCCAGCAGCGTCACAGGGTTGGGCACCGGGGAGCTGTTTTTT. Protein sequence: CASSVTGLGTGELFF.

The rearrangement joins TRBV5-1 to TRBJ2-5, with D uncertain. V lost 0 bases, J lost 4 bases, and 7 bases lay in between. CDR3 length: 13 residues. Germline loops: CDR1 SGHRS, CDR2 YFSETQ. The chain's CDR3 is CASSLGASETQYF. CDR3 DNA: TGCGCCAGCAGCTTGGGGGCTTCAGAGACCCAGTACTTC.

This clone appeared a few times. As DNA, the CDR3 is TGCAGCGTTGTCTGGCAGGCCTGGGGGGAGCTGTTTTTT. It yields the protein CSVVWQAWGELFF. V usage is TRBV29-1 and J usage is TRBJ2-2; D is undetermined. CDR3 size: 13 residues. Per the germline V gene, CDR1 is SQVTM and CDR2 is ANQGSEA. The V and J ends lost 4 bases and 8 bases respectively, with 14 bases between them.

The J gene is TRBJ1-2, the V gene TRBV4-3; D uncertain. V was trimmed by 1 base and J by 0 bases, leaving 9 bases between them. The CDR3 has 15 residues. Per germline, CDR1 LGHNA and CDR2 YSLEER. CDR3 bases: TGCGCCAGCAGCCAAGGTCGGGGAGCTAACTATGGCTACACCTTC. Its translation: CASSQGRGANYGYTF.